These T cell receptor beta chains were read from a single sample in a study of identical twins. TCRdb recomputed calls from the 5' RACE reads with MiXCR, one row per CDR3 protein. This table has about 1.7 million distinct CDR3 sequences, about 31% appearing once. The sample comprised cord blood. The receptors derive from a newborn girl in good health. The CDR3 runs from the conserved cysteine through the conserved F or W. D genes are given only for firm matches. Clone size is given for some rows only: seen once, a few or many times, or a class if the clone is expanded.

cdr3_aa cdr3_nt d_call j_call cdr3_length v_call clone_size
CASSGVAGSYNEQFF TGCGCCAGCAGCGGGGTAGCGGGGTCCTACAATGAGCAGTTCTTC TRBD2 TRBJ2-1 15 TRBV5-1 few
CASSLIAGQETQYF TGCGCCAGCAGCCTTATAGCGGGCCAAGAGACCCAGTACTTC TRBD2 TRBJ2-5 14 TRBV5-1 few
CASSQVSLVTYNEQYF TGTGCCAGCAGCCAAGTCTCACTAGTAACCTACAATGAGCAGTACTTC . TRBJ2-7 16 TRBV4-2 .
CASSQSERVIATNEKLFF TGTGCCAGCAGCCAATCGGAGAGGGTTATCGCAACTAATGAAAAACTGTTTTTT . TRBJ1-4 18 TRBV16 .
CSARMGQGSGYTF TGCAGTGCTCGGATGGGACAGGGGTCTGGCTACACCTTC TRBD1 TRBJ1-2 13 TRBV20-1 few
CASSLHYYNEQFF TGTGCCAGCAGCTTACACTACTACAATGAGCAGTTCTTC . TRBJ2-1 13 TRBV7-2 .
CATSASGPLRGNEQFF TGTGCCACCAGTGCCTCCGGCCCCTTGAGGGGAAATGAGCAGTTCTTC . TRBJ2-1 16 TRBV24-1 .
CASSVVPFYEQYF TGTGCCAGCAGCGTAGTCCCCTTCTACGAGCAGTACTTC . TRBJ2-7 13 TRBV9 .
CASSQEGGIYNEQFF TGTGCCAGCAGCCAAGAGGGAGGGATCTACAATGAGCAGTTCTTC TRBD2 TRBJ2-1 15 TRBV4-2 many
CASSETSYGYTF TGCGCCAGCAGTGAGACATCCTATGGCTACACCTTC . TRBJ1-2 12 TRBV10-1 few
CSVGLGHLNTEAFF TGCAGCGTGGGCTTGGGTCACCTGAACACTGAAGCTTTCTTT . TRBJ1-1 14 TRBV29-1 few
CASSLNFIAGGVTPYNEQFF TGTGCCAGCAGTTTGAATTTTATAGCGGGAGGTGTGACACCCTACAATGAGCAGTTCTTC TRBD2 TRBJ2-1 20 TRBV27 few
CASSRLGEPNYGYTF TGTGCCAGCAGTCGTCTAGGGGAACCTAACTATGGCTACACCTTC . TRBJ1-2 15 TRBV12-3/TRBV12-4 many
CATSQVGSEKLFF TGTGCCACCAGCCAGGTGGGCAGTGAAAAACTGTTTTTT . TRBJ1-4 13 TRBV15 .
CSASGSRNYGYTF TGCAGTGCTAGCGGGTCTCGTAACTATGGCTACACCTTC . TRBJ1-2 13 TRBV20-1 few
CASIVGRGKNNSPLHF TGTGCCAGCATCGTAGGCAGGGGAAAGAATAATTCACCCCTCCACTTT . TRBJ1-6 16 TRBV7-8 .
CASSSRGGYYGYTF TGTGCCAGCAGCTCCAGGGGAGGCTACTATGGCTACACCTTC . TRBJ1-2 14 TRBV14 .
CASSPLLGRTGGAKNIQYF TGTGCCAGCAGTCCCCTCCTTGGGCGGACTGGGGGGGCCAAAAACATTCAGTACTTC . TRBJ2-4 19 TRBV9 .
CASSSQDRPTDTQYF TGTGCCAGCAGTTCCCAGGACAGGCCCACAGATACGCAGTATTTT TRBD1 TRBJ2-3 15 TRBV6-5 .
CAWTLAGVSTDTQYF TGTGCCTGGACCCTAGCGGGGGTAAGCACAGATACGCAGTATTTT TRBD2 TRBJ2-3 15 TRBV30 .
CSVVKAGTVSYEQYF TGCAGCGTTGTGAAAGCCGGGACAGTCTCCTACGAGCAGTACTTC TRBD1 TRBJ2-7 15 TRBV29-1 .
CASSLVLSSYEQYF TGTGCCAGCAGCTTAGTCTTGAGCTCCTACGAGCAGTACTTC . TRBJ2-7 14 TRBV7-2 many
CASSLILAGGSTDTQYF TGTGCCAGCAGTCTAATACTAGCGGGAGGGAGCACAGATACGCAGTATTTT TRBD2 TRBJ2-3 17 TRBV28 few
CASSLKKQPQHF TGCGCCAGCAGCTTGAAGAAGCAGCCCCAGCATTTT . TRBJ1-5 12 TRBV5-1 .
CASNTGGGDYTF TGTGCCAGCAATACAGGGGGCGGTGACTACACCTTC TRBD1 TRBJ1-2 12 TRBV10-3 .
CASRPGVYSNQPQHF TGTGCCAGCAGACCCGGGGTCTATAGCAATCAGCCCCAGCATTTT . TRBJ1-5 15 TRBV6-2/TRBV6-3 .
CASSLIPGQGEQFF TGCGCCAGCAGCTTGATTCCGGGGCAGGGTGAGCAGTTCTTC . TRBJ2-1 14 TRBV5-1 many
CASSFPDRGPNEKLFF TGTGCCAGCAGTTTCCCCGACAGGGGGCCCAATGAAAAACTGTTTTTT TRBD1 TRBJ1-4 16 TRBV28 once
CSALGTRFNNEQYF TGCAGTGCCCTCGGGACTAGGTTCAACAATGAGCAGTACTTC TRBD2 TRBJ2-7 14 TRBV20-1 .
CASSIWERTDTQYF TGCGCCAGCAGCATCTGGGAACGCACAGATACGCAGTATTTT . TRBJ2-3 14 TRBV5-1 few
CASSPGGVAKDIQYF TGTGCCAGCAGCCCTGGAGGAGTGGCCAAGGACATTCAGTACTTC . TRBJ2-4 15 TRBV5-5 few
CASSIGLANEQFF TGCGCCAGCAGCATAGGACTAGCTAATGAGCAGTTCTTC TRBD2 TRBJ2-1 13 TRBV5-1 few
CASSSGLALLQETQYF TGTGCCAGCAGTTCTGGACTAGCCTTACTCCAAGAGACCCAGTACTTC TRBD2 TRBJ2-5 16 TRBV5-6 .
CASSERVAGRDEQYF TGTGCCAGCAGTGAACGGGTAGCGGGAAGAGATGAGCAGTACTTC TRBD2 TRBJ2-5 15 TRBV2 .
CASSLGGSGYQETQYF TGTGCCAGCAGTTTAGGGGGTAGCGGGTACCAAGAGACCCAGTACTTC TRBD2 TRBJ2-5 16 TRBV12-3/TRBV12-4 few
CASSTLLAGGTDTQYF TGTGCCAGCAGCACCCTTCTAGCGGGGGGCACAGATACGCAGTATTTT TRBD2 TRBJ2-3 16 TRBV7-2 .
CASSDSRWGVTDTQYF TGTGCCAGCAGTGACTCGAGGTGGGGAGTCACAGATACGCAGTATTTT . TRBJ2-3 16 TRBV6-4 .
CASRRQGTGELFF TGTGCCAGCAGGAGACAGGGCACCGGGGAGCTGTTTTTT TRBD1 TRBJ2-2 13 TRBV6-2/TRBV6-3 few
CASIPGQGGYTF TGTGCCAGCATTCCGGGACAGGGTGGCTACACCTTC TRBD1 TRBJ1-2 12 TRBV6-1 few
CASSTTQGANTEAFF TGTGCCAGCAGTACCACACAGGGGGCGAACACTGAAGCTTTCTTT TRBD1 TRBJ1-1 15 TRBV27 few
CSARVGLAGGTYNEQFF TGCAGTGCTAGAGTGGGACTAGCGGGAGGGACCTACAATGAGCAGTTCTTC TRBD2 TRBJ2-1 17 TRBV20-1 .
CASRWDRGDYNEQFF TGTGCCAGCAGGTGGGACAGGGGCGACTACAATGAGCAGTTCTTC TRBD1 TRBJ2-1 15 TRBV6-5 few
CASSPRGQGRDEQYF TGTGCCAGCAGCCCCCGAGGACAGGGGAGGGATGAGCAGTACTTC TRBD1 TRBJ2-7 15 TRBV9 .
CASSWKQGFGANVLTF TGTGCCAGCAGCTGGAAACAGGGTTTTGGGGCCAACGTCCTGACTTTC . TRBJ2-6 16 TRBV7-2 .
CASSYSGGPSGNTIYF TGTGCCAGCAGTTACTCAGGAGGCCCCTCTGGAAACACCATATATTTT . TRBJ1-3 16 TRBV6-5 .
CSARKPGLNTGELFF TGCAGTGCTAGGAAACCGGGACTGAACACCGGGGAGCTGTTTTTT . TRBJ2-2 15 TRBV20-1 .
CASSRLQGSGANVLTF TGTGCCAGCAGTCGACTACAGGGGTCTGGGGCCAACGTCCTGACTTTC TRBD1 TRBJ2-6 16 TRBV27 few
CSVTPARGETQYF TGCAGTGTTACTCCAGCCCGGGGGGAGACCCAGTACTTC . TRBJ2-5 13 TRBV29-1 few
CASSFLPGRREVAGEHTQYF TGTGCCAGCAGTTTTTTACCCGGGAGGAGGGAAGTAGCGGGGGAACATACGCAGTATTTT TRBD2 TRBJ2-3 20 TRBV27 few
CAIGKRTDEQYF TGTGCCATCGGGAAAAGGACGGACGAGCAGTACTTC . TRBJ2-7 12 TRBV10-3 .